One sample yielded the 22 T cell receptor beta chains listed below, sequenced in a study of sequential checkpoint blockade in melanoma. The repertoire was sequenced with immunoSEQ multiplex PCR; TCRdb's copy has only in-frame clones and lacks some. The repertoire consists of roughly 18,000 clones, with about 69% occurring once and the leading ten covering 4% to 6%. Sample treatment: randomized to nivolumab then ipilimumab (arm A) or the reverse (arm B). Source: tumor tissue (inferred from file names), taken from a patient given nivolumab and ipilimumab in sequence. The receptors stem from a human donor with melanoma.

The chain recombines TRBV19 with TRBJ2-2; D remains ambiguous. The CDR3 is made up of 17 amino acids. Deletions cut 0 bases from V and 0 bases from J, with 11 bases between. CDR1 is LNHDA and CDR2 is SQIVND in the germline V gene (reference sequence). The CDR3, as DNA: TGTGCCAGTAGTATAGATCTTGGCACAACGAACACCGGGGAGCTGTTTTTT. Residues: CASSIDLGTTNTGELFF.

The V and J genes are TRBV11-3 and TRBJ2-1, with 13 positions matching TRBD2. Germline CDR1 SGHNT, CDR2 YENEEA. There are 18 residues in the CDR3. J gave up 4 bases and V 5 bases, and 11 bases lay outside the gene matches. The CDR3 coding sequence is TGTGCCAGCAGCCTGAGGACTAGCGGGGGCCTCGAATACAATGAGCAGTTCTTC. Residues: CASSLRTSGGLEYNEQFF.

This clone was seen a few times. CDR3 sequence: CASSLGGQKNTEAFF. The CDR3 region has the DNA TGTGCCAGCAGCCTCGGGGGACAGAAGAACACTGAAGCTTTCTTT. This chain uses TRBV6-8 with TRBJ1-1; 7 positions match TRBD1. Germline CDR1 reads MNHGY; CDR2 reads SAAAGT. After removal of 6 bases from V and 1 base from J, the junction contained 8 bases not matched to a gene. The CDR3 runs 15 residues.

The table lists this clone with a few counts. V usage is TRBV4-1 and J usage is TRBJ1-4; D not certain. The CDR3 sequence is 18 residues long. V was trimmed by 4 bases and J by 4 bases, leaving 22 bases between them. Germline CDR1 MGHRA, CDR2 YSYEKL. This CDR3 reads CASSRSGLEVAGNEKLFF. In DNA form, the CDR3 reads TGCGCCAGCAGCCGATCTGGGCTGGAGGTCGCCGGTAATGAAAAACTGTTTTTT.

The chain couples TRBV7-4 to TRBJ2-7; D is unclear. The CDR3 is 13 residues long. The V and J ends lost 6 bases and 0 bases respectively, with 9 bases between them. Germline V lookup: CDR1 SGHVT, CDR2 SQSDAQ. The CDR3 sequence: CASSGSDSYEQYF. The CDR3 DNA reads as TGTGCCAGCAGTGGCAGCGACTCCTACGAGCAGTACTTC.

The chain carries TRBV18 and TRBJ2-2, with 8 bases identical to TRBD2. Germline-derived CDR1 and CDR2 are KGHSH and LQKENI. V gave up 0 bases and J gave up 6 bases; unmatched junction bases: 3. This CDR3 region has 15 residues. CDR3 sequence: CASSPPSGVPGELFF. The CDR3 DNA sequence: TGTGCCAGCTCACCACCTAGCGGGGTCCCCGGGGAGCTGTTTTTT.

This clone was observed a few times. V and J are TRBV18 and TRBJ2-6; 7 bases line up with TRBD1. The CDR3 loop spans 17 amino acids. V was clipped by 4 bases and J by 2 bases; unmatched bases: 8. Germline CDR1 reads KGHSH; CDR2 reads LQKENI. The CDR3 sequence is CASSRQNTGAGANVLTF. Here the CDR3 DNA reads TGTGCCAGCTCACGCCAAAATACAGGGGCTGGGGCCAACGTCCTGACTTTC.

The chain couples TRBV10-2 to TRBJ2-1, with TRBD2 as a possible D gene (6 bases). This CDR3 spans 13 amino acids. CDR1 WSHSY and CDR2 SAAADI come from the germline V gene. V was shortened by 6 bases and J by 4 bases, with 10 bases between the two germline ends. This chain's CDR3 is CASRVREYNEQFF. CDR3 nucleotides: TGCGCCAGCAGGGTCCGGGAGTACAATGAGCAGTTCTTC.

This clone was seen once. V gene TRBV6-7 combines with J gene TRBJ1-1; D is possibly TRBD1 (5 bases). TRBV6-7 is given ORF status, its function remaining uncertain. Trimming took off 5 bases at V and 2 bases at J, with 9 bases between the two ends. This CDR3 has 13 amino acids. In DNA form, the CDR3 reads TGTGCCAGCAGTGAAGGGGCTAACACTGAAGCTTTCTTT. It translates to CASSEGANTEAFF.

The genes are TRBV7-7 and TRBJ2-2; no definite D call. V was shortened by 1 base and J by 1 base, with 4 bases between the two germline ends. Looked up from germline, CDR1 is SSHAT and CDR2 is FNYEAQ (reference sequence). The CDR3 has 14 residues. CDR3 in DNA: TGTGCCAGCAGCTTAGGACAGAACACCGGGGAGCTGTTTTTT. This translates into CASSLGQNTGELFF. The variable domain in full, with the rest retrieved from reference TRBV7-7 and TRBJ2-2, is GAGVSQSPRYKVTKRGQDVTLRCDPISSHATLYWYQQALGQGPEFLTYFNYEAQPDKSGLPSDRFSAERPEGSISTLTIQRTEQRDSAMYRCASSLGQNTGELFFGEGSRLTVL.

This chain connects TRBV2 to TRBJ2-3; 13 bases are a match to TRBD2. This CDR3 spans 21 amino acids. J was trimmed by 0 bases and V by 6 bases; bases with no gene match: 18. Germline values: CDR1 SNHLY, CDR2 FYNNEI. The CDR3, as DNA: TGTGCCAGCAGCCTACTGGGACTAGCGGGGACTTTTTATTCTAGCACAGATACGCAGTATTTT. It encodes CASSLLGLAGTFYSSTDTQYF.

CDR3 coding DNA: TGTGCCAGCAGTGGGGGATACTATCAGCCCCAGCATTTT. Its protein is CASSGGYYQPQHF. The rearrangement joins TRBV28 to TRBJ1-5; maybe TRBD1 (5 bases). The CDR3 is 13 amino acids. Germline V gives CDR1 MDHEN, CDR2 SYDVKM. V lost 5 bases, J lost 5 bases, and 10 bases lay in between.

The sample holds one count of this clone. It is unclear where the CDR3 begins or ends on the DNA, so no DNA is shown, and the CDR3 is as TCRdb lists it. The chain is built from TRBV6-7 and TRBJ2-5. TRBV6-7 is an ORF, and what it does is uncertain. The CDR3 spans 15 amino acids, including both terminal residues. CDR3: CASSSSPILGLEQYF.

The chain employs TRBV6-8 and TRBJ1-5, with D perhaps matching TRBD1 (6 bases). The V gene lost 10 bases and the J gene lost 2 bases, with 12 bases spanning the gap. The V gene's germline CDR1 is MNHGY and CDR2 SAAAGT. The CDR3 loop spans 13 amino acids. The CDR3 reads CATCRGGNQPQHF. For the CDR3, the DNA is TGTGCCACTTGCAGGGGAGGCAATCAGCCCCAGCATTTT.

In this sample, this clone turned up once. The rearrangement uses TRBV11-3 and TRBJ2-7; D could derive from TRBD1 or TRBD2 (6 bases each). Trimming took off 8 bases at V and 0 bases at J, with 14 bases between the two ends. Per the germline V gene, CDR1 is SGHNT and CDR2 is YENEEA. This CDR3 is 14 amino acids long. The CDR3 sequence: CASEGEVDSYEQYF. In DNA form, the CDR3 reads TGTGCCAGCGAGGGGGAGGTTGACTCCTACGAGCAGTACTTC.

The chain combines TRBV11-3 with TRBJ1-3; no clear D gene. Trimming removed 1 base at V and 1 base at J, with 14 bases between. This CDR3 is built from 17 residues. Germline lookup yields CDR1 SGHNT and CDR2 YENEEA. The CDR3, as DNA: TGTGCCAGCAGCTTAGGAGGTTTGGGATGGTCTGGAAACACCATATATTTT. It translates to CASSLGGLGWSGNTIYF.

The CDR3: CASRGDVKKSNQPQHF. CDR3 nucleotides: TGTGCCAGCCGTGGGGACGTAAAGAAATCGAATCAGCCCCAGCATTTT. The chain combines TRBV6-8 with TRBJ1-5; TRBD1 might be the D (5 bases). The V and J ends lost 8 bases and 4 bases respectively, with 21 bases between them. This CDR3 contains 16 residues. Germline CDR1 and CDR2: MNHGY and SAAAGT.

This clone was seen more than once but under ten times. The rearrangement joins TRBV15 to TRBJ1-1; 7 nucleotides line up with TRBD1. Trimming removed 0 bases from V and 2 bases from J; junction bases left unmatched: 9. This CDR3 is built from 17 residues. Germline CDR1 is LNHNV and CDR2 is YYDKDF (reference sequence). In DNA, the CDR3 is TGTGCCACCAGCAGAGATAAAGGGGGCGCAGAAAACACTGAAGCTTTCTTT. Translating gives CATSRDKGGAENTEAFF.

This sequence joins TRBV29-1 and TRBJ1-1, with 8 bases lining up with TRBD1. CDR3 length: 13 amino acids. CDR1 is SQVTM and CDR2 is ANQGSEA in the germline V gene. Trimming took 7 bases from V and 3 from J; bases not matched to a gene: 7. DNA for the CDR3: TGCAGCGCCCCGCGACAGGGGTACACTGAAGCTTTCTTT. This sequence encodes CSAPRQGYTEAFF.

The chain joins TRBV6-8 to TRBJ1-1; the D gene is possibly TRBD1 (6 bases). From germline, CDR1 is MNHGY and CDR2 SAAAGT. Trimming shortened V by 0 bases and J by 3 bases, and 17 bases separated the two germline ends. The CDR3 runs to 17 residues. The CDR3 DNA reads as TGTGCCAGCAGTTACTCTGCAGGGGCATCGAAGTACACTGAAGCTTTCTTT. Translated: CASSYSAGASKYTEAFF.

J is TRBJ2-7 and V is TRBV11-3; 9 nucleotides agree with TRBD2. Unmatched junction bases numbered 7, after V lost 5 bases and J lost 2 bases. Germline CDR1 and CDR2: SGHNT and YENEEA. CDR3 length: 15 amino acids. CDR3 sequence (DNA): TGTGCCAGCAGCGAGGTAGCGGGAGCTACCTACGAGCAGTACTTC. Protein sequence: CASSEVAGATYEQYF.

The sample holds one count of this clone. The V and J genes are TRBV7-7 and TRBJ2-2, with TRBD2 matching over 7 bases. The CDR3 runs 16 residues. V shed 5 bases, J shed 5 bases, and the junction held 11 bases outside the gene matches. Germline assignment: CDR1 SSHAT and CDR2 FNYEAQ (reference sequence). The CDR3 spells CASSVSGLADTGELFF. In DNA, the CDR3 is TGTGCCAGCAGCGTATCTGGGCTAGCGGATACCGGGGAGCTGTTTTTT. Full variable domain (missing parts from reference TRBV7-7 and TRBJ2-2): GAGVSQSPRYKVTKRGQDVTLRCDPISSHATLYWYQQALGQGPEFLTYFNYEAQPDKSGLPSDRFSAERPEGSISTLTIQRTEQRDSAMYRCASSVSGLADTGELFFGEGSRLTVL.